One sample yielded the 30 T cell receptor beta chains listed below, sequenced in a study of technical replicates of blood from a handful of donors. The assay was immunoSEQ multiplex PCR, and TCRdb's table has in-frame clones only and misses some. The repertoire consists of under 100,000 clones, with 90% to 95% occurring once and the leading ten covering 0.25%. Sequencing was carried out using T cells isolated from PBMCs. These TCRs come from a human donor in good health.

This clone was found once. This chain links TRBV28 with TRBJ2-7; D is possibly TRBD1 (6 bases). Germline assignment: CDR1 MDHEN and CDR2 SYDVKM. V was shortened by 7 bases and J by 5 bases, with 21 bases between the two germline ends. The CDR3 runs to 15 residues. The CDR3 sequence is CASNPSQTGYDEQYF. CDR3 nucleotides: TGTGCCAGCAATCCATCACAGACAGGCTACGACGAGCAGTACTTC.

This chain links TRBV5-5 with TRBJ1-1; 8 nucleotides align to TRBD1. V was pared by 7 bases and J by 3 bases, with 8 bases of the junction left unmatched. This CDR3 comprises 14 residues. CDR1 SGHKS and CDR2 YYEKEE come from the germline V gene (reference sequence). The DNA of the CDR3 is TGTGCCAGCCGGGCAGGGGGCGGCTACACTGAAGCTTTCTTT. It encodes CASRAGGGYTEAFF.

The rearrangement uses TRBV9 and TRBJ2-7; TRBD1 matches at 7 bases. Per the germline V gene, CDR1 is SGDLS and CDR2 is YYNGEE. The V segment lost 4 bases and the J segment 7 bases; nucleotides outside the gene matches: 17. The CDR3 is 16 amino acids. Here the CDR3 DNA reads TGTGCCAGCAGCCTAACCGGGACAGACCCTCTACGAGAGCAGTACTTC. This gives the protein CASSLTGTDPLREQYF.

This sequence joins TRBV4-2 and TRBJ2-1; 12 bases are a match to TRBD2. Trimming at V came to 4 bases and at J to 10 bases, leaving 8 bases not matched to a gene. This CDR3 region has 15 residues. Germline CDR1 LGHNA, CDR2 YNFKEQ. The CDR3: CASSPLAGGPGEQFF. For the CDR3, the DNA is TGTGCCAGCAGCCCTCTAGCGGGAGGGCCAGGAGAGCAGTTCTTC.

The chain uses TRBV11-3 and TRBJ2-7; no definite D call. Trimming stripped 0 bases from V and 5 bases from J, with 8 bases between. Germline CDR1 and CDR2: SGHNT and YENEEA. The length of the CDR3 is 13 residues. In nucleotides, the CDR3 is TGTGCCAGCAGCTTAGATACAGAAGACGAGCAGTACTTC. This gives the protein CASSLDTEDEQYF. Together with reference TRBV11-3 and TRBJ2-7, the CDR3 gives the full variable domain: EAGVVQSPRYKIIEKKQPVAFWCNPISGHNTLYWYLQNLGQGPELLIRYENEEAVDDSQLPKDRFSAERLKGVDSTLKIQPAELGDSAVYLCASSLDTEDEQYFGPGTRLTVT.

J is TRBJ2-1 and V is TRBV19, with 9 bases aligning to TRBD2. V shed 2 bases and J 0 bases; nucleotides not matched to a gene: 20. This CDR3 contains 22 residues. Germline assignment: CDR1 LNHDA and CDR2 SQIVND (reference sequence). CDR3 DNA sequence: TGTGCCAGTAGTATACGATCGACCGGGACTAGCTTAGTACAGGGCTCCTACAATGAGCAGTTCTTC. Its translation is CASSIRSTGTSLVQGSYNEQFF.

V is TRBV7-8 and J is TRBJ2-7, with TRBD2 as a possible D gene (6 bases). The CDR3 has 13 amino acids. Trimming took 4 bases from V and 3 from J, leaving 10 bases between them. Per germline, CDR1 SGHVS and CDR2 FQNEAQ. The CDR3 loop reads CASSWVGGYEQYF. CDR3 nucleotides: TGTGCCAGCAGCTGGGTGGGGGGCTACGAGCAGTACTTC.

The J gene is TRBJ1-6, the V gene TRBV9, with D perhaps matching TRBD1 (6 bases). Trimming stripped 3 bases from V and 7 bases from J, with 8 bases between. The CDR3 spans 13 residues. The germline gives CDR1 SGDLS, CDR2 YYNGEE. CDR3 loop: CASSEGENSPLHF. As DNA, the CDR3 is TGTGCCAGCAGCGAGGGGGAAAATTCACCCCTCCACTTT.

The chain links TRBV4-2 to TRBJ2-7; the D is unclear. Per the germline V gene, CDR1 is LGHNA and CDR2 is YNFKEQ. Trimming left V 4 bases short and J 4 bases short, with 11 bases between. The CDR3 is made up of 13 amino acids. CDR3 region: CASSPGRKYEQYF. For the CDR3, the DNA is TGTGCCAGCAGCCCTGGCAGGAAGTACGAGCAGTACTTC.

This clone was recorded a few times. The J gene is TRBJ2-6, the V gene TRBV7-2; the match to TRBD1 covers 11 bases. This CDR3 has 17 amino acids. Germline V gives CDR1 SGHTA, CDR2 FQGNSA. V shed 11 bases and J 2 bases; nucleotides not matched to a gene: 11. The CDR3 loop is CADQRDRGWAGANVLTF. In DNA, the CDR3 is TGTGCCGATCAAAGGGACAGGGGGTGGGCTGGGGCCAACGTCCTGACTTTC.

Here the CDR3 reads CSVDGQGAPRTEAFF. DNA of the CDR3: TGCAGCGTTGACGGCCAGGGGGCGCCGCGCACTGAAGCTTTCTTT. V and J are TRBV29-1 and TRBJ1-1, with 8 bases aligning to TRBD1. With V trimmed by 3 bases and J by 4 bases, 10 bases remained unmatched. The germline CDR1 and CDR2 sequences are SQVTM and ANQGSEA. The CDR3 totals 15 residues.

The V gene is TRBV6-5, the J gene TRBJ2-7, with 10 bases fitting TRBD2. The CDR3 has 14 residues. The germline CDR1 and CDR2 sequences are MNHEY and SVGAGI. V lost 2 bases, J lost 10 bases, and 8 bases stayed unmatched. The CDR3 sequence is CASSYSRTSGQQYF. CDR3 nucleotide sequence: TGTGCCAGCAGTTACAGTCGGACTAGCGGCCAACAGTACTTC.

This chain links TRBV14 with TRBJ2-7, with 10 bases aligning to TRBD1. After removal of 0 bases from V and 3 bases from J, the junction contained 2 bases not matched to a gene. The CDR3 loop spans 15 amino acids. From germline, CDR1 is SGHDN and CDR2 FVKESK. The CDR3 is CASSQEGDRGYEQYF. Here the CDR3 DNA reads TGTGCCAGCAGCCAAGAGGGGGACAGGGGCTACGAGCAGTACTTC.

The rearrangement uses TRBV7-6 and TRBJ2-5; 8 bases agree with TRBD1. Germline CDR1 reads SGHVS; CDR2 reads FNYEAQ. The V segment lost 4 bases and the J segment 4 bases; nucleotides outside the gene matches: 11. The CDR3 length is 16 residues. The CDR3 nucleotides read TGTGCCAGCAGCTCCCCCCTCCGACAGGGGTTAGAGACCCAGTACTTC. Amino acid sequence: CASSSPLRQGLETQYF.

The rearrangement joins TRBV21-1 to TRBJ2-5; the tabulated D call, TRBD2, remains unverified against the DNA. TRBV21-1 is a recognized pseudogene. The CDR3 has 16 residues. CDR3 region: CASSHIAEGLQETQYF. CDR3 DNA sequence: TGTGCCAGCAGCCACATAGCGGAGGGACTTCAAGAGACCCAGTACTTC.

The V gene is TRBV14, the J gene TRBJ1-2, with 7 bases fitting TRBD1. Germline CDR1 reads SGHDN; CDR2 reads FVKESK. The CDR3 totals 13 residues. J was trimmed by 6 bases and V by 2 bases; bases with no gene match: 3. The CDR3 protein is CASSQQGVDGYTF. CDR3 DNA: TGTGCCAGCAGCCAACAGGGGGTGGATGGCTACACCTTC. Drawing the rest from reference TRBV14 and TRBJ1-2, the complete variable domain is EAGVTQFPSHSVIEKGQTVTLRCDPISGHDNLYWYRRVMGKEIKFLLHFVKESKQDESGMPNNRFLAERTGGTYSTLKVQPAELEDSGVYFCASSQQGVDGYTFGSGTRLTVV.

V usage is TRBV6-1 and J usage is TRBJ1-1, with D unclear. The CDR3 is 14 amino acids. CDR1 is MNHNS and CDR2 is SASEGT in the germline V gene. Trimming shortened V by 2 bases and J by 4 bases, and 11 bases separated the two germline ends. The CDR3 nucleotides read TGTGCCAGCAGTGAACTAACTTCGGTCACTGAAGCTTTCTTT. It yields the protein CASSELTSVTEAFF.

The V gene is TRBV2, the J gene TRBJ2-3, with 11 bases fitting TRBD2. Germline lookup yields CDR1 SNHLY and CDR2 FYNNEI. The CDR3 contains 22 residues. V was pared by 6 bases and J by 4 bases, with 27 bases of the junction left unmatched. CDR3 protein: CASRRLWKQGHSIAGGADTQYF. DNA of the CDR3: TGTGCCAGCAGACGACTTTGGAAACAGGGCCATTCGATAGCGGGAGGGGCAGATACGCAGTATTTT.

The V call is TRBV19, the J call TRBJ1-4, with TRBD1 as a possible D gene (6 bases). CDR3 size: 12 residues. The germline V gene encodes CDR1 LNHDA and CDR2 SQIVND (reference sequence). V was trimmed by 4 bases and J by 8 bases, leaving 8 bases between them. The CDR3: CASSSDREKLFF. The DNA for the CDR3 is TGTGCCAGTAGTAGCGACAGGGAAAAACTGTTTTTT.

V usage is TRBV6-1 and J usage is TRBJ2-7; 12 nucleotides match TRBD2. The germline V gene encodes CDR1 MNHNS and CDR2 SASEGT. The CDR3 runs 20 residues. Trimming removed 2 bases from V and 3 bases from J; junction bases left unmatched: 17. Written as DNA, the CDR3 is TGTGCCAGCAGTGAACCAACCATCCTAGCGGGAGGGCCGCTTCTCTACGAGCAGTACTTC. This translates into CASSEPTILAGGPLLYEQYF.

The chain employs TRBV19 and TRBJ1-1; the D is unclear. This CDR3 is 14 amino acids long. CDR1 is LNHDA and CDR2 is SQIVND in the germline V gene (reference sequence). Trimming pared 5 bases from V and 6 bases from J, leaving 16 bases between. For the CDR3, the DNA is TGTGCCAGTAGTCGGGTCGGAGTGATATCTGAAGCTTTCTTT. Its protein product is CASSRVGVISEAFF.

Only a few counts were recorded for this clone. V is TRBV18 and J is TRBJ1-1; D is undetermined. The V gene's germline CDR1 is KGHSH and CDR2 LQKENI. The CDR3 has 16 amino acids. Trimming left V 3 bases short and J 6 bases short, with 20 bases between. CDR3 region: CASSPREAGRDSEAFF. CDR3 coding DNA: TGTGCCAGCTCACCGAGGGAAGCCGGGAGGGATTCTGAAGCTTTCTTT.

CDR3 coding DNA: TGTGCCAGCAGCGCTACCGGGACAGGGTTTACGGCGCAGTATTTT. It specifies CASSATGTGFTAQYF. The rearrangement links TRBV7-9 to TRBJ2-3, with 9 bases matching TRBD1. There are 15 residues in the CDR3. CDR1 is SEHNR, CDR2 FQNEAQ, per germline (reference sequence). The V segment lost 5 bases and the J segment 10 bases; nucleotides outside the gene matches: 13.

The chain is built from TRBV27 and TRBJ2-2; TRBD2 agrees at 8 bases. This CDR3 has 15 amino acids. Per the germline V gene, CDR1 is MNHEY and CDR2 is SMNVEV (reference sequence). J lost 6 bases, V lost 3 bases, and 6 bases had no gene match. CDR3: CASSLGLGDPGELFF. In nucleotides, the CDR3 is TGTGCCAGCAGTTTGGGACTAGGGGATCCCGGGGAGCTGTTTTTT.

The chain couples TRBV15 to TRBJ1-3; D remains ambiguous. CDR1 is LNHNV and CDR2 is YYDKDF in the germline V gene (reference sequence). Trimming cost V 0 bases and J 8 bases, with 14 bases left between them. This CDR3 is 15 amino acids long. The CDR3 nucleotides are TGTGCCACCAGCAGAGAGGGAGCGGGGAGTGACACCATATATTTT. Protein sequence: CATSREGAGSDTIYF.

The chain combines TRBV5-4 with TRBJ1-4; D perhaps matches TRBD1 (6 bases). The germline gives CDR1 SGHNT, CDR2 YYREEE (reference sequence). The length of the CDR3 is 16 residues. Trimming left V 4 bases short and J 4 bases short, with 17 bases between. The CDR3 sequence is CASSPSSGTLNEKLFF. The CDR3 DNA sequence: TGTGCCAGCAGCCCCTCCTCCGGGACACTTAATGAAAAACTGTTTTTT.

The chain employs TRBV10-3 and TRBJ1-2, with 7 bases matching TRBD1. The CDR3 sequence is 15 residues long. V lost 10 bases to trimming and J lost 3 bases; unmatched junction nucleotides: 14. In germline, CDR1 is ENHRY, CDR2 SYGVKD. DNA of the CDR3: TGTGCCACGCGGGACAGTAAAGAGGACGACTATGGCTACACCTTC. This gives the protein CATRDSKEDDYGYTF.

The J gene is TRBJ2-2, the V gene TRBV6-1; 10 nucleotides agree with TRBD2. This CDR3 spans 16 amino acids. V trimming: 3 bases; J trimming: 7 bases; junction bases outside the gene matches: 8. The germline CDR1 and CDR2 sequences are MNHNS and SASEGT. CDR3 in amino acids: CASSEGAGGLGGELFF. CDR3 DNA sequence: TGTGCCAGCAGTGAGGGAGCGGGGGGGCTTGGCGGGGAGCTGTTTTTT.

V gene TRBV11-3 combines with J gene TRBJ2-5, with a weak D call TRBD2 (6 bases). This CDR3 is built from 13 residues. Germline CDR1 and CDR2: SGHNT and YENEEA. Trimming removed 3 bases from V and 5 bases from J, with 10 bases in between. The chain's CDR3 is CASSFLAKETQYF. In DNA, the CDR3 is TGTGCCAGCAGCTTTCTAGCGAAGGAGACCCAGTACTTC. The full variable domain, in which reference TRBV11-3 and TRBJ2-5 provide the parts outside the CDR3, is EAGVVQSPRYKIIEKKQPVAFWCNPISGHNTLYWYLQNLGQGPELLIRYENEEAVDDSQLPKDRFSAERLKGVDSTLKIQPAELGDSAVYLCASSFLAKETQYFGPGTRLLVL.

This sequence joins TRBV28 and TRBJ2-7; D perhaps matches TRBD2 (7 bases). CDR3 length: 16 residues. Germline V gene sequence: CDR1 MDHEN, CDR2 SYDVKM. Trimming took off 5 bases at V and 1 base at J, with 18 bases between the two ends. Written as DNA, the CDR3 is TGTGCCAGCAGTCTCGTGGGGGGCGGGGGTTCCTACGAGCAGTACTTC. Its translation is CASSLVGGGGSYEQYF.